One sample yielded the 26 T cell receptor beta chains listed below, sequenced in a study of blood T cells in healthy people across ages. Next came a second PCR, run for about 7 to 12 cycles, which used a sample-barcoded 5' primer along with a J-beta primer mix. TCRdb processed the 5' RACE reads anew with MiXCR; each CDR3 protein has one entry. The repertoire holds approximately 800,000 distinct CDR3 sequences, with about 45% as singletons. The sequenced sample was blood. These receptors all stem from an elderly man in good health.

The genes are TRBV3-1 and TRBJ2-7, with D possibly TRBD2 on 6 matching bases. The CDR3 spans 14 residues. Germline CDR1 and CDR2: LGHDT and YNNKEL (reference sequence). The V gene lost 0 bases and the J gene lost 3 bases, with 9 bases spanning the gap. In DNA form, the CDR3 reads TGTGCCAGCAGCCAAGATCGTAGCGGCTACGAGCAGTACTTC. This translates into CASSQDRSGYEQYF.

As to this clonotype: Being one base from a much bigger clone, this may be a read error. The chain joins TRBV2 to TRBJ2-7, with D perhaps TRBD2 (5 bases). The V gene's germline CDR1 is SNHLY and CDR2 FYNNEI. The germline V and J ends were trimmed by 7 bases and 5 bases, with 12 bases remaining between them. The CDR3 totals 12 residues. The CDR3 sequence: CASTGRGNEQYF. DNA of the CDR3: TGTGCCAGCACCGGTCGGGGAAACGAGCAGTACTTC.

This chain connects TRBV27 to TRBJ2-7, with 7 positions matching TRBD1. Germline trimming cut 8 bases from V and 5 bases from J; bases unmatched to any gene: 12. This CDR3 spans 14 amino acids. Germline-derived CDR1 and CDR2 are MNHEY and SMNVEV (reference sequence). CDR3 region: CASGPRTGSHEQYF. CDR3 DNA: TGTGCCAGCGGACCCAGGACAGGTTCCCACGAGCAGTACTTC.

The gene calls are TRBV29-1 and TRBJ2-2; D perhaps matches TRBD1 (6 bases). Trimming cost V 7 bases and J 1 base, with 16 bases left between them. This CDR3 has 15 amino acids. Germline CDR1 and CDR2: SQVTM and ANQGSEA. The CDR3 DNA follows: TGCAGCGCGGGGTCGGGACACCGGAACACCGGGGAGCTGTTTTTT. This sequence encodes CSAGSGHRNTGELFF.

There are a few counts of this clonotype. This chain uses TRBV2 with TRBJ2-3; D is possibly TRBD2 (5 bases). This CDR3 is 14 amino acids long. V was shortened by 7 bases and J by 1 base, with 12 bases between the two germline ends. Germline values: CDR1 SNHLY, CDR2 FYNNEI. This chain's CDR3 is CASTLIARTDTQYF. CDR3 coding DNA: TGTGCCAGCACCCTAATAGCGCGCACAGATACGCAGTATTTT.

This clonotype was recorded a few times. This chain uses TRBV20-1 with TRBJ1-5, with D possibly TRBD1 on 5 matching bases. V was clipped by 3 bases and J by 4 bases, with 10 bases between them. The CDR3 runs 13 residues. CDR1 and CDR2 from the germline V gene are DFQATT and SNEGSKA (reference sequence). CDR3 sequence (DNA): TGCAGTGCTAGTGGGGGAATTAATCAGCCCCAGCATTTT. Protein sequence: CSASGGINQPQHF.

In its sample, this clonotype was seen a few times. The genes are TRBV20-1 and TRBJ2-3; D not certain. Trimming removed 0 bases at V and 4 bases at J, with 11 bases between. CDR1 DFQATT and CDR2 SNEGSKA come from the germline V gene (reference sequence). The CDR3 has 14 residues. The CDR3 reads CSARDLVSADTQYF. CDR3 sequence (DNA): TGCAGTGCTAGAGATCTAGTTTCGGCAGATACGCAGTATTTT.

The rearrangement joins TRBV7-6 to TRBJ1-2, with 8 bases lining up with TRBD1. Germline trimming cut 5 bases from V and 4 bases from J; bases unmatched to any gene: 9. The CDR3 sequence is 15 residues long. CDR1 is SGHVS, CDR2 FNYEAQ, per germline. The CDR3 sequence: CASSPKDRAVYGYTF. The CDR3 bases are TGTGCCAGCAGCCCCAAGGACAGGGCCGTCTATGGCTACACCTTC. Full variable domain (remainder filled in from reference TRBV7-6 and TRBJ1-2): GAGVSQSPRYKVTKRGQDVALRCDPISGHVSLYWYRQALGQGPEFLTYFNYEAQQDKSGLPNDRFSAERPEGSISTLTIQRTEQRDSAMYRCASSPKDRAVYGYTFGSGTRLTVV.

V is TRBV5-1 and J is TRBJ1-1; no clear D gene. The V gene lost 4 bases and the J gene lost 1 base, with 14 bases spanning the gap. The CDR3 loop spans 15 amino acids. Germline V gives CDR1 SGHRS, CDR2 YFSETQ. CDR3 loop: CASSTGPSTNTEAFF. CDR3 nucleotide sequence: TGCGCCAGCAGCACCGGACCGTCCACGAACACTGAAGCTTTCTTT.

This clonotype turned up a few times. The V and J genes are TRBV20-1 and TRBJ1-2; a possible D gene is TRBD1 (5 bases). Germline CDR1 DFQATT, CDR2 SNEGSKA (reference sequence). V was trimmed by 6 bases and J by 4 bases, leaving 18 bases between them. The CDR3 loop spans 14 amino acids. The CDR3 bases are TGCAGTGCCACAAAGGCAGGGCGCGGCTATGGCTACACCTTC. Encoded protein: CSATKAGRGYGYTF.

A word on this clonotype: Just one base apart from a much larger clone, this may be a read error. The rearrangement joins TRBV7-2 to TRBJ2-4, with D tentatively TRBD1 (6 bases). The CDR3 contains 15 residues. The germline CDR1 and CDR2 sequences are SGHTA and FQGNSA. CDR3 DNA: TGTGTCAGCAGCTCGGAAGGGACACAAAAAAACATTCAGTACTTC. Translating it yields CVSSSEGTQKNIQYF.

In this sample, this clonotype turned up a few times. The V and J genes are TRBV5-1 and TRBJ2-1, with TRBD2 matching over 15 bases. There are 19 residues in the CDR3. J lost 3 bases, V lost 0 bases, and 7 bases had no gene match. Germline V gene data show CDR1 as SGHRS and CDR2 as YFSETQ. DNA for the CDR3: TGCGCCAGCAGCTTGGGGGGGGGACTAGCGGGAGGTTACTACAATGAGCAGTTCTTC. This gives the protein CASSLGGGLAGGYYNEQFF. Complete variable domain (other parts from reference TRBV5-1 and TRBJ2-1): KAGVTQTPRYLIKTRGQQVTLSCSPISGHRSVSWYQQTPGQGLQFLFEYFSETQRNKGNFPGRFSGRQFSNSRSEMNVSTLELGDSALYLCASSLGGGLAGGYYNEQFFGPGTRLTVL.

This clonotype was counted ten times or more. The chain couples TRBV7-9 to TRBJ2-3; D may be TRBD1 (5 bases). V was pared by 4 bases and J by 4 bases, with 12 bases between. This CDR3 has 14 residues. CDR1 is SEHNR, CDR2 FQNEAQ, per germline (reference sequence). The CDR3 reads CASSSQGMADTQYF. CDR3 nucleotides: TGTGCCAGCAGCTCCCAGGGTATGGCAGATACGCAGTATTTT.

CDR3 sequence reads: CASSTANEAYEQYF. The CDR3 DNA is TGTGCCAGCAGCACCGCAAACGAAGCCTACGAGCAGTACTTC. The chain uses TRBV28 and TRBJ2-7, with D unclear. V shed 6 bases and J shed 2 bases, with 14 bases lying between them. Germline lookup yields CDR1 MDHEN and CDR2 SYDVKM. The length of the CDR3 is 14 residues.

This rearrangement joins TRBV2 to TRBJ2-5; 9 bases align to TRBD1. Germline CDR1 reads SNHLY; CDR2 reads FYNNEI. The J segment lost 8 bases and the V segment lost 4 bases, leaving 8 bases of the junction unmatched. The CDR3 runs to 14 residues. CDR3 in amino acids: CASSGAGQGFTQYF. CDR3 coding DNA: TGTGCCAGCAGTGGAGCGGGACAGGGATTTACCCAGTACTTC.

This chain uses TRBV6-1 with TRBJ2-5; the D gene could be TRBD1 or TRBD2 (6 bases each). V shed 2 bases and J shed 9 bases, with 10 bases lying between them. CDR3 length: 12 residues. Germline V lookup: CDR1 MNHNS, CDR2 SASEGT. The CDR3 DNA follows: TGTGCCAGCAGTGAATCTAGGGGGGCCCAGTACTTC. It specifies CASSESRGAQYF.

The chain recombines TRBV20-1 with TRBJ2-3, with 8 bases fitting TRBD2. The germline V gene has CDR1 DFQATT and CDR2 SNEGSKA (reference sequence). This CDR3 comprises 18 residues. J was trimmed by 1 base and V by 5 bases; bases with no gene match: 17. CDR3 DNA sequence: TGCAGTGCTCTTCTCCCGGGACTAGAAACTATTGGCACAGATACGCAGTATTTT. Translated, it gives CSALLPGLETIGTDTQYF.

This clonotype has only a few counts. This rearrangement joins TRBV12-3 or TRBV12-4 to TRBJ1-5; a possible D gene is TRBD1 (6 bases). The V and J ends lost 5 bases and 6 bases respectively, with 20 bases between them. This CDR3 is 16 amino acids long. DNA for the CDR3: TGTGCCAGCAGTCCAGCCGACAGGTCTCGTAGTCAGCCCCAGCATTTT. Translating gives CASSPADRSRSQPQHF.

The chain employs TRBV27 and TRBJ2-4; 7 positions match TRBD1. This CDR3 region has 17 residues. V shed 5 bases and J 13 bases; nucleotides not matched to a gene: 23. CDR1 MNHEY and CDR2 SMNVEV come from the germline V gene (reference sequence). In nucleotides, the CDR3 is TGTGCCAGCAGTACTCGACAGGGATCCGGGAATTCAGGGCAGCAGTACTTC. The encoded protein is CASSTRQGSGNSGQQYF.

This rearrangement joins TRBV20-1 to TRBJ2-1; weak D call: TRBD1 (6 bases). The length of the CDR3 is 14 residues. V lost 6 bases and J lost 4, with 16 bases in between. Germline V gene sequence: CDR1 DFQATT, CDR2 SNEGSKA (reference sequence). The CDR3, as DNA: TGCAGTGCCAATCGGGACACTGGGTACAATGAGCAGTTCTTC. Translated: CSANRDTGYNEQFF.

Comment on this clonotype: Germline and junction disagree at one end, which may indicate a read error. This chain uses TRBV5-1 with TRBJ2-1; the D is unclear. CDR3 size: 14 residues. Germline V gene sequence: CDR1 SGHRS, CDR2 YFSETQ. CDR3 sequence (DNA): TGCGCCAGCAACGCCGCCAACTCCTACAATAAGCAGTTCTTC. It specifies CASNAANSYNKQFF.

This clonotype occurred a few times. The CDR3 nucleotides read TGCAGTGCGGGGATGCTAGCGGGAGCCGCAGGCGTAGCCGGGGAGCTGTTTTTT. Protein sequence: CSAGMLAGAAGVAGELFF. The chain uses TRBV20-1 and TRBJ2-2; 10 bases line up with TRBD2. The V segment lost 6 bases and the J segment 6 bases; nucleotides outside the gene matches: 19. Germline CDR1 is DFQATT and CDR2 is SNEGSKA (reference sequence). The CDR3 sequence is 18 residues long.

The V gene is TRBV20-1, the J gene TRBJ2-1; D gene unclear. The CDR3 is 13 residues long. Germline CDR1 is DFQATT and CDR2 is SNEGSKA (reference sequence). V shed 3 bases and J shed 3 bases, with 9 bases lying between them. The CDR3 spells CSARSSDYNEQFF. The CDR3 DNA reads TGCAGTGCTAGGTCCTCGGACTACAATGAGCAGTTCTTC.

This clonotype was seen just once. The J gene is TRBJ1-6, the V gene TRBV5-5; the match to TRBD1 covers 7 bases. Unmatched junction bases numbered 16, after V lost 4 bases and J lost 9 bases. CDR3 length: 17 residues. The germline V gene encodes CDR1 SGHKS and CDR2 YYEKEE (reference sequence). Here the CDR3 DNA reads TGTGCCAGCAGCGCTAAATCATCGACAGGGATGAGTTCACCCCTCCACTTT. Amino acid sequence: CASSAKSSTGMSSPLHF. The full variable domain, its missing parts supplied by reference TRBV5-5 and TRBJ1-6, is DAGVTQSPTHLIKTRGQQVTLRCSPISGHKSVSWYQQVLGQGPQFIFQYYEKEERGRGNFPDRFSARQFPNYSSELNVNALLLGDSALYLCASSAKSSTGMSSPLHFGNGTRLTVT.

The rearrangement links TRBV12-3 or TRBV12-4 to TRBJ2-7; 7 bases match TRBD2. Trimming at V came to 9 bases and at J to 3 bases, leaving 11 bases not matched to a gene. This CDR3 has 14 residues. This CDR3 reads CASRGGLGDYEQYF. CDR3 nucleotides: TGTGCCAGTAGGGGCGGACTAGGGGACTACGAGCAGTACTTC.

The chain combines TRBV4-3 with TRBJ2-4; no definite D call. Gene TRBJ2-5 matches the end of the DNA better, so the J call may be wrong. The CDR3 is 14 amino acids. Germline loops: CDR1 LGHNA, CDR2 YSLEER. CDR3 loop: CASSHRSSSETQYF. DNA for the CDR3: TGCGCCAGCAGCCATCGTTCCTCGTCAGAGACCCAGTACTTC.